This record covers a single TCR beta chain. Participants were aged about 18 to 89 years from roughly 25 US areas. Cohort 3 donors counted as recovered after two negative PCRs, clearance, or resolved symptoms. The sample is drawn from a study of blood T cell repertoires in COVID-19. The overall study: Sites in the United States, Italy and Spain provided acute and convalescent COVID-19 samples. Sources were T cells, B-cell-depleted T cells, or PBMCs; the material itself was cDNA or gDNA.

Sequenced by immunoSEQ multiplex PCR; TCRdb stores in-frame clones only, minus some. This sample yields over 200,000 clones, of which around 84% are seen a single time; approximately 6.5% belongs to the top ten. Germline V gives CDR1 KGHSH, CDR2 LQKENI. This CDR3 contains 14 residues. J was trimmed by 5 bases and V by 5 bases; bases with no gene match: 7. The origin of this receptor is a woman aged 40 to 55 who had recovered from COVID-19. The chain uses TRBV18 and TRBJ2-7; 9 bases are shared with TRBD1. Input material: PBMCs or T cells enriched from blood (not recorded which). The CDR3 bases are TGTGCCAGCTCATTAGGGACAGGGATTAACGAGCAGTACGTC. Its protein product is CASSLGTGINEQYV.